This TCR beta chain appears in the sequencing data of a study of identical twins. This clonotype occurred a few times. No antigen is known for it. General observations from the study: Carriage of fewer insertions was seen in abundant cord blood beta clonotypes, whereas memory repertoires showed none. Invariant MAIT and iNKT cells are populations that could partly confound zero-insertion analyses.

Template switching (which added a universal primer site) was used, and cDNA carried unique molecular identifiers. TCRdb used MiXCR to reprocess the 5' RACE reads, holding one entry per CDR3 protein. The sample has about 810,000 distinct CDR3 sequences, more than 9% seen once. CDR1 is MGHRA, CDR2 YSYEKL, per germline. With 4 bases clipped from V and 3 bases from J, the junction kept 6 bases outside the gene matches. CDR3 length: 15 residues. In addition, the sample was reused for a study of yellow fever vaccine responses in identical twins.

This chain links TRBV4-1 with TRBJ2-1; 7 nucleotides align to TRBD1. Sequenced input: PBMCs. The receptor's source is a woman aged 18-35 years in good health. CDR3 amino acids: CASSPQGQLYNEQFF. In DNA, the CDR3 is TGCGCCAGCAGCCCACAGGGACAGCTCTACAATGAGCAGTTCTTC.